The clone carrying this T cell receptor beta chain was observed a handful of times. The second PCR ran about 6 to 12 cycles with a sample-barcoded 5' primer and J-beta primers. TCRdb itself ran the 5' RACE reads through MiXCR, one entry per CDR3 protein. The sample has under 700,000 distinct CDR3 sequences, approximately 25% seen once. This CDR3 region has 16 residues. Germline-derived CDR1 and CDR2 are SGHKS and YYEKEE (reference sequence). Germline trimming cut 0 bases from V and 2 bases from J; bases unmatched to any gene: 5. The record originates from a study of blood T cells in healthy people across ages. The same sample was also studied in work on T cells of mothers and their children. This second report adds: Nine systemically healthy Caucasian donors: three mothers, six children. M1S, a second-PCR primer, added sample barcodes and 2-4 random nucleotides.

Sequencing was done on a sample of blood. The gene calls are TRBV5-5 and TRBJ2-5; 9 bases fit TRBD1. This clonotype was obtained from a boy between 10 and 17 years old in good health. CDR3 sequence reads: CASSLAPGTGQETQYF. In DNA form, the CDR3 reads TGTGCCAGCAGCTTGGCCCCCGGGACAGGGCAAGAGACCCAGTACTTC.